Presented here are 11 T cell receptor beta chains from one specimen sequenced in a study of shared clonotypes between healthy human individuals. The data were produced by immunoSEQ multiplex PCR, yet TCRdb's version contains in-frame clones alone and is incomplete. The table records some 2,500,000 clones, less than 95% of them present only once. The specimen sequenced was naive CD4+ T cells from PBMCs. Subset of the sample: CD45RA+ positively selected. The source is a man in his late teens or twenties in good health. Some clones in this sample may be carry-over from other donors' samples.

This clone has a single count. J is TRBJ2-3 and V is TRBV18; 10 bases line up with TRBD2. From germline, CDR1 is KGHSH and CDR2 LQKENI. CDR3 length: 15 residues. V dropped 3 bases and J dropped 5; count of bases not matched to a gene: 5. The CDR3 sequence is CASSPTSGNVDTQYF. The CDR3 DNA follows: TGTGCCAGCTCACCCACTAGCGGGAATGTAGATACGCAGTATTTT.

The rearrangement uses TRBV9 and TRBJ2-3; D is uncertain. The germline CDR1 and CDR2 sequences are SGDLS and YYNGEE. CDR3 size: 15 residues. V was clipped by 3 bases and J by 0 bases, with 11 bases between them. The CDR3 region has the DNA TGTGCCAGCAGCGCAGATAACCCTAGCACAGATACGCAGTATTTT. Translating gives CASSADNPSTDTQYF. Combining the CDR3 with reference TRBV9 and TRBJ2-3 gives the whole variable domain DSGVTQTPKHLITATGQRVTLRCSPRSGDLSVYWYQQSLDQGLQFLIQYYNGEERAKGNILERFSAQQFPDLHSELNLSSLELGDSALYFCASSADNPSTDTQYFGPGTRLTVL.

This chain connects TRBV18 to TRBJ2-1; D is unresolved. CDR1 is KGHSH and CDR2 is LQKENI in the germline V gene. This CDR3 has 13 amino acids. Trimming cost V 0 bases and J 7 bases, with 7 bases left between them. This CDR3 is CASSPPVENEQFF. CDR3 DNA sequence: TGTGCCAGCTCACCACCGGTGGAGAATGAGCAGTTCTTC.

J is TRBJ2-3 and V is TRBV6-1, with a tentative D call TRBD1 (5 bases). CDR1 is MNHNS, CDR2 SASEGT, per germline. The CDR3 length is 14 residues. Trimming cost V 5 bases and J 2 bases, with 11 bases left between them. CDR3 in amino acids: CASSRQYFTDTQYF. The DNA of the CDR3 is TGTGCCAGCAGTAGACAGTACTTCACAGATACGCAGTATTTT.

The rearrangement links TRBV10-2 to TRBJ2-5, with D possibly TRBD2 on 5 matching bases. The CDR3 extends over 12 amino acids. V gave up 2 bases and J gave up 5 bases, with 6 bases separating them. Germline V gene lookup returns CDR1 WSHSY and CDR2 SAAADI. The CDR3 DNA follows: TGCGCCAGCAGTGAGACGGGGGAGACCCAGTACTTC. Its protein product is CASSETGETQYF.

V usage is TRBV19 and J usage is TRBJ1-1; D perhaps matches TRBD1 (6 bases). Trimming removed 3 bases from V and 4 bases from J, with 18 bases in between. Per germline, CDR1 LNHDA and CDR2 SQIVND (reference sequence). This CDR3 has 16 residues. CDR3 in amino acids: CASSIRGARATTEAFF. The CDR3 nucleotides read TGTGCCAGTAGTATCCGGGGGGCACGGGCGACCACTGAAGCTTTCTTT.

This clone was seen a few times. V gene TRBV28 combines with J gene TRBJ2-4, with 7 bases matching TRBD2. Losses at the gene ends were 3 bases for V and 6 bases for J; bases not matched to a gene: 5. Per germline, CDR1 MDHEN and CDR2 SYDVKM. This CDR3 has 14 residues. The CDR3 loop is CASSFLRGVNIQYF. The CDR3 nucleotides read TGTGCCAGCAGTTTTCTTCGGGGGGTAAACATTCAGTACTTC.

The chain links TRBV5-4 to TRBJ1-4; D perhaps matches TRBD1 (5 bases). V lost 2 bases to trimming and J lost 0 bases, with 8 bases between them. The CDR3 covers 15 residues. Germline values: CDR1 SGHNT, CDR2 YYREEE (reference sequence). The DNA of the CDR3 is TGTGCCAGCAGCTTTTCGGGGGCAACTAATGAAAAACTGTTTTTT. Translation gives CASSFSGATNEKLFF.

On this clone: Other DNA sequences of this sample code for an identical CDR3. The chain links TRBV4-2 to TRBJ2-2; 12 nucleotides agree with TRBD2. V gave up 1 base and J gave up 5 bases; unmatched junction bases: 5. The CDR3 length is 17 residues. Germline V gene sequence: CDR1 LGHNA, CDR2 YNFKEQ. CDR3 protein: CASSQGLAGVATGELFF. The CDR3, as DNA: TGTGCCAGCAGCCAAGGACTAGCGGGAGTTGCTACCGGGGAGCTGTTTTTT.

The chain is built from TRBV30 and TRBJ2-7; tentatively, D is TRBD1 or TRBD2 (5 bases each). The germline V and J ends were trimmed by 7 bases and 2 bases, with 12 bases remaining between them. The CDR3 totals 12 residues. The germline CDR1 and CDR2 sequences are GTSNPN and SVGIG (reference sequence). CDR3 coding DNA: TGTGCCTTCGGGACGGGCGCCTACGAGCAGTACTTC. Amino acid sequence: CAFGTGAYEQYF.

The rearrangement links TRBV27 to TRBJ2-7; 10 bases are shared with TRBD1. There are 15 residues in the CDR3. Looked up from germline, CDR1 is MNHEY and CDR2 is SMNVEV (reference sequence). V dropped 8 bases and J dropped 0; count of bases not matched to a gene: 7. CDR3 in amino acids: CASQQDRGSSYEQYF. The CDR3 region has the DNA TGTGCCAGCCAACAGGACAGGGGGAGCTCCTACGAGCAGTACTTC.